Listed below are T cell receptor beta chains from one sample, sequenced in a study of blood T cell repertoires in COVID-19. Method: immunoSEQ multiplex PCR; TCRdb's copy keeps in-frame clones and lacks some. The sample lists about 180,000 clones; more than 70% were seen once. Sequences were obtained from peripheral blood. The source is a person aged 70 to 85 with COVID-19, enrolled during active disease. CDR3s include the opening cysteine and the closing phenylalanine or tryptophan. Each record gives: J gene, D gene, clone size, V gene, CDR3 DNA, CDR3 protein. D genes are given only for firm matches. Not all rows give a size; the values are once, few, many and, for expanded clones, a class.

TRBJ2-7 | TRBD2 | NA | TRBV13 | TGTGCCAGCAGCTTAGGGAGGGCACTAGCGGGGGATGCCTACGAGCAGTACTTC | CASSLGRALAGDAYEQYF
TRBJ2-7 | NA | few | TRBV18 | TGTGCCAGCTCACCAAGGGTTGGTCAGGGGACCCACGAGCAGTACTTC | CASSPRVGQGTHEQYF
TRBJ2-7 | NA | NA | TRBV5-1 | TGCGCCAGCAGCTTGAACAGGGACCCCCGTCAGTACTTC | CASSLNRDPRQYF
TRBJ1-2 | TRBD1 | NA | TRBV3-1/TRBV3-2 | TGTGCCAGCAGCCAGGGACAGGGGCACTATGGCTACACCTTC | CASSQGQGHYGYTF
TRBJ2-5 | NA | NA | TRBV5-4 | TGTGCCAGCAGTTCCCGACAGGAACAAGAGACCCAGTACTTC | CASSSRQEQETQYF
TRBJ2-1 | NA | NA | TRBV7-3 | TGTGCCAGCAGCTTATATCGCGGAGGGTACTCCTTCTTC | CASSLYRGGYSFF
TRBJ1-5 | TRBD1 | few | TRBV28 | TGTGCCAGCACCTCGGGACAGGGCGGCAGGCAGCCCCAGCATTTT | CASTSGQGGRQPQHF
TRBJ1-4 | NA | NA | TRBV5-4 | TGTGCCAGCAGCCCACAGGGAGGGGATAATGAAAAACTGTTTTTT | CASSPQGGDNEKLFF
TRBJ2-3 | NA | NA | TRBV6-5 | TGTGCCATACGTGGGCTAGCCGACGATACGCAGTATTTT | CAIRGLADDTQYF
TRBJ1-4 | TRBD1 | NA | TRBV4-3 | TGCGCCAGCAGCCAACTTCGCTTCGGGACAGACCGAAGGAATGAAAAACTGTTTTTT | CASSQLRFGTDRRNEKLFF
TRBJ2-1 | TRBD2 | NA | TRBV7-2 | TGTGCCAGCAGCGAAGAGGGAACTAGCGGGGGTTACAATGAGCAGTTCTTC | CASSEEGTSGGYNEQFF
TRBJ1-2 | TRBD1 | few | TRBV12-5 | TGTGCTAGTGGTTTGGGTAGACAGGGTTTCTTCTCCTATGGCTACACCTTC | CASGLGRQGFFSYGYTF
TRBJ1-4 | TRBD1 | NA | TRBV7-9 | TGTGCCAGCAGTCGGGACAGTTTCGGAGAAAAACTGTTTTTT | CASSRDSFGEKLFF
TRBJ1-6 | TRBD1 | NA | TRBV10-3 | TGTGCCATCAGGGACAGGGTCTCGAATTCACCCCTCCACTTT | CAIRDRVSNSPLHF
TRBJ2-7 | NA | NA | TRBV7-6 | TGTGCCAGCAGCGGGACTTCCTCCAGGGTCGAGCAGTACTTC | CASSGTSSRVEQYF
TRBJ2-2 | NA | NA | TRBV7-8 | TGTGCCAGCAGCTTACCGCGTCCTATAAACACCGGGGAGCTGTTTTTT | CASSLPRPINTGELFF
TRBJ1-5 | NA | NA | TRBV30 | TGTGCCTGGGGTAACGGTCCGAATCAGCCCCAGCATTTT | CAWGNGPNQPQHF
TRBJ2-4 | TRBD2 | NA | TRBV7-2 | TGTGCCAGCAGCTTAGAGCGGGGGGCCCAAAACATTCAGTACTTC | CASSLERGAQNIQYF
TRBJ2-2 | NA | NA | TRBV7-2 | TGTGCCAGCAGCTCCCGACAGACCGGGGAGCTGTTTTTT | CASSSRQTGELFF
TRBJ1-6 | NA | NA | TRBV7-8 | TGTGCCAGCAGCTTACAGACTGACGCTAATTCACCCCTCCACTTT | CASSLQTDANSPLHF
TRBJ2-7 | TRBD2 | once | TRBV11-2 | TGTGCCAGCAGCTCACAGCGGGGGGGCTTAATCTACGAGCAGTACTTC | CASSSQRGGLIYEQYF